In its sample, the clone carrying this TCR beta chain was seen many times. Its antigen is undetermined. The sample is drawn from a study of T cell responses to AZD1222 COVID-19 vaccine. The CDR3 is 15 residues long. CDR1 SNHLY and CDR2 FYNNEI come from the germline V gene. The germline V and J ends were trimmed by 2 bases and 2 bases, with 12 bases remaining between them. Study-level points and caveats: Baseline seropositives among AZD1222 recipients totaled only five or six.

TCRdb's table, derived via immunoSEQ multiplex PCR, lists solely in-frame clones and lacks some. Here the sample spans some 140,000 clones, roughly 90% being singletons. V gene TRBV2 combines with J gene TRBJ1-2; D might be TRBD1 (6 bases). Sequencing was performed on peripheral blood, taken on day 0 of AZD1222 vaccination. This TCR came from an adult in good health. CDR3 protein: CASSEQGTLNYGYTF. CDR3 in DNA: TGTGCCAGCAGTGAACAAGGGACACTCAACTATGGCTACACCTTC. Supplemented by reference TRBV2 and TRBJ1-2, the full variable domain reads EPEVTQTPSHQVTQMGQEVILRCVPISNHLYFYWYRQILGQKVEFLVSFYNNEISEKSEIFDDQFSVERPDGSNFTLKIRSTKLEDSAMYFCASSEQGTLNYGYTFGSGTRLTVV.